The T cell receptor (beta chain) under discussion was sequenced for a study of shared clonotypes between healthy human individuals. General observations from the study: Blood alone was sampled, and tissue repertoires likely differ.

Every donor, a Caucasian adult, lived in Nashville, Tennessee. The CDR3 extends over 15 amino acids. Germline V CDR1 and CDR2: SGHTA, FQGNSA. Deletions cut 5 bases from V and 4 bases from J, with 17 bases between. This clone has at least ten counts. Antigen unknown. Sequencing was performed with immunoSEQ multiplex PCR; in TCRdb, only in-frame clones are kept and a portion is missing. The sample consists of 600,000 to 750,000 clones, 72% of them appearing once. The sample comprised memory CD4+ T cells sorted from blood. As to subset: CD45RA-negative fraction. The chain combines TRBV7-2 with TRBJ1-2; D remains unclear. This sequence was found in a young woman in good health. CDR3 in amino acids: CASSPGSHSIYGYTF. CDR3 bases: TGTGCCAGCAGCCCTGGAAGCCATTCAATCTATGGCTACACCTTC.